A selection of T cell receptor beta chains follows, all from one sample in a study of blood T cell repertoires in COVID-19. TCRdb's copy holds only in-frame clones and misses some; the assay was immunoSEQ multiplex PCR. The sample has about 100,000 clones, roughly 84% seen once; the top ten hold about 6.9%. Material for sequencing was peripheral blood. Source of these receptors: a man aged 25 to 40 in a cohort sampled during active COVID-19. The CDR3 runs from the conserved cysteine through the conserved F or W. D genes are given only for firm matches. The listing skips clone size in some rows; elsewhere it reads once, few, many or a size class.

D gene,J gene,V gene,clone size,CDR3 DNA,CDR3 protein
.,TRBJ1-1,TRBV7-2,once,TGTGCCAGCAGCTTAGAATCTCGGGGAAGGGGGACTGAAGCTTTCTTT,CASSLESRGRGTEAFF
TRBD1,TRBJ1-1,TRBV6-5,.,TGTGCCAGCAGCTCTCGGGACAGGGGCACTGAAGCTTTCTTT,CASSSRDRGTEAFF
.,TRBJ2-2,TRBV27,once,TGTGCCAGCAGTTTATTTGCAGGGGACGTCACCGGGGAGCTGTTTTTT,CASSLFAGDVTGELFF
.,TRBJ1-5,TRBV11-2,.,TGTGCCAGCAGCTCCAGGTGGGATCAGCCCCAGCATTTT,CASSSRWDQPQHF
TRBD1,TRBJ2-1,TRBV30,.,TGTGCCTGGGCCAACCGACAGGGTGGGGAGCAGTTCTTC,CAWANRQGGEQFF
.,TRBJ1-2,TRBV24-1,.,TGTGCCACCAGTGATACAGGGCCCTGGTCGGGCTACACCTTC,CATSDTGPWSGYTF
TRBD1,TRBJ1-5,TRBV28,.,TGTGCCAGCAGTCGCGGACAGGGTAATCAGCCCCAGCATTTT,CASSRGQGNQPQHF
TRBD1,TRBJ1-2,TRBV18,.,TGTGCCAGCTCAGACGCCGGGACAGGGGGAGGCTACACCTTC,CASSDAGTGGGYTF
.,TRBJ1-1,TRBV7-9,.,TGTGCCAGCAGCCTAACAGTGAACACTGAAGCTTTCTTT,CASSLTVNTEAFF
TRBD1,TRBJ1-1,TRBV9,.,TGTGCCAGCAGCGTCGCAGGGGGGAACACTGAAGCTTTCTTT,CASSVAGGNTEAFF
TRBD1,TRBJ2-2,TRBV7-9,once,TGTGCCAGCAGCTTTAGGACAGGGGGCGTCGGGGAGCTGTTTTTT,CASSFRTGGVGELFF
.,TRBJ2-1,TRBV19,.,TGTGCCAGTAGTATGAGGCATGCCTACAATGAGCAGTTCTTC,CASSMRHAYNEQFF
.,TRBJ2-3,TRBV19,few,TGTGCCAGTAGTATAGATCGAGGGTTCGCAGATACGCAGTATTTT,CASSIDRGFADTQYF
TRBD2,TRBJ2-1,TRBV5-1,.,TGCGCCAGCAGCAACGGGCGGGGGACCAATGAGCAGTTCTTC,CASSNGRGTNEQFF
.,TRBJ2-5,TRBV9,.,TGTGCCAGCAGCGCCGGGACTTTGAGGGAAGAGACCCAGTACTTC,CASSAGTLREETQYF
.,TRBJ1-1,TRBV6-4,.,TGTGCCAGCAGTGCAACAGGGCTGAACACTGAAGCTTTCTTT,CASSATGLNTEAFF
TRBD2,TRBJ2-7,TRBV5-6,once,TGTGCCAGCAGCTTGCGGCGACTAGCCTCCTACGAGCAGTACTTC,CASSLRRLASYEQYF
TRBD1,TRBJ1-6,TRBV3-1/TRBV3-2,.,TGTGCCAGCAGCCAGCGGGACAGCTATAATTCACCCCTCCACTTT,CASSQRDSYNSPLHF
TRBD2,TRBJ2-3,TRBV2,.,TGTGCCAGCAGAGCGGGGGAGAGCTCAGATACGCAGTATTTT,CASRAGESSDTQYF
.,TRBJ1-2,TRBV6-1,once,TGTGCCAGCAGTGAATTGCAACAGGGATATGGCTACACCTTC,CASSELQQGYGYTF
.,TRBJ2-3,TRBV9,.,TGTGCCAGCAGCGTAGGAGGGGAGGTCACAGATACGCAGTATTTT,CASSVGGEVTDTQYF
TRBD1,TRBJ2-1,TRBV7-9,few,TGTGCCAGCAGTCCCACAGGGGAGAGCTCCTACAATGAGCAGTTCTTC,CASSPTGESSYNEQFF
.,TRBJ2-5,TRBV3-1/TRBV3-2,.,TGTGCCAGCAGCCCAGTATTAGGTCCGGGAGAGACCCAGTACTTC,CASSPVLGPGETQYF
.,TRBJ1-3,TRBV7-2,.,TGTGCCAGCAGCTTAAGCAGGGCTGGAAACACCATATATTTT,CASSLSRAGNTIYF
.,TRBJ2-5,TRBV18,.,TGTGCCAGCTCACCTGAGGAGACCCAGTACTTC,CASSPEETQYF
TRBD1,TRBJ1-1,TRBV18,.,TGTGCCAGCTCGCCAGGACAGGGGGGAATGAACACTGAAGCTTTCTTT,CASSPGQGGMNTEAFF
.,TRBJ2-5,TRBV5-1,once,TGCGCCAGCAATTCTTTGTCGGTTCAAGAGACCCAGTACTTC,CASNSLSVQETQYF
.,TRBJ2-2,TRBV7-3,.,TGTGCCAGCACGGGGGACACCGGGGAGCTGTTTTTT,CASTGDTGELFF
.,TRBJ1-1,TRBV30,.,TGTGCCTGGAGTATGGGCGGGATTGAAGCTTTCTTT,CAWSMGGIEAFF
TRBD1,TRBJ2-1,TRBV7-6,few,TGTGCCAGCAGCTTAACCTGGCCGCAGGGGGCATACAATGAGCAGTTCTTC,CASSLTWPQGAYNEQFF
.,TRBJ1-1,TRBV2,.,TGTGCCAGCATCATTCGGGAATTTACTGAAGCTTTCTTT,CASIIREFTEAFF
TRBD1,TRBJ1-2,TRBV28,.,TGTGCCAGCACGGCCCAGGGACAGGTAGATGGCTACACCTTC,CASTAQGQVDGYTF
.,TRBJ2-7,TRBV7-2,.,TGTGCCAGCAGCTTATATGGAGGGCTGTACTTC,CASSLYGGLYF
.,TRBJ2-3,TRBV6-2/TRBV6-3,.,TGTGCCAGCAGTTACTTTGCGAACACAGATACGCAGTATTTT,CASSYFANTDTQYF
TRBD1,TRBJ2-2,TRBV2,once,TGTGCCAGCAGTGAGACGTCAGGGGGCACCGGGGAGCTGTTTTTT,CASSETSGGTGELFF
.,TRBJ1-2,TRBV5-1,.,TGCGCCAGCAGCTTGAGCGGCCGAGCTAACTATGGCTACACCTTC,CASSLSGRANYGYTF
.,TRBJ1-2,TRBV19,.,TGTGCCAGTAGTATAGTCGCCGGTACCTATGGCTACACCTTC,CASSIVAGTYGYTF
TRBD2,TRBJ2-2,TRBV5-1,once,TGCGCCAGCAGTTCCCTAGCGGGGCCCGGGGAGCTGTTTTTT,CASSSLAGPGELFF
.,TRBJ1-1,TRBV27,.,TGTGCCAGCAGTTCAAGCAACAGGCGTGAAGCTTTCTTT,CASSSSNRREAFF
.,TRBJ1-5,TRBV19,.,TGTGACGCAAACAGGGCAATCGGCAATCAGCCCCAGCATTTT,CDANRAIGNQPQHF
.,TRBJ1-6,TRBV30,.,TGTGCCTGGAGTGTTAGCCTTCTGTTGGAACCGGACAATAATTCACCCCTCCACTTT,CAWSVSLLLEPDNNSPLHF
.,TRBJ2-7,TRBV15,.,TGTGCCACCAGCAGAGCTCGAGGATACGAGCAGTACTTC,CATSRARGYEQYF